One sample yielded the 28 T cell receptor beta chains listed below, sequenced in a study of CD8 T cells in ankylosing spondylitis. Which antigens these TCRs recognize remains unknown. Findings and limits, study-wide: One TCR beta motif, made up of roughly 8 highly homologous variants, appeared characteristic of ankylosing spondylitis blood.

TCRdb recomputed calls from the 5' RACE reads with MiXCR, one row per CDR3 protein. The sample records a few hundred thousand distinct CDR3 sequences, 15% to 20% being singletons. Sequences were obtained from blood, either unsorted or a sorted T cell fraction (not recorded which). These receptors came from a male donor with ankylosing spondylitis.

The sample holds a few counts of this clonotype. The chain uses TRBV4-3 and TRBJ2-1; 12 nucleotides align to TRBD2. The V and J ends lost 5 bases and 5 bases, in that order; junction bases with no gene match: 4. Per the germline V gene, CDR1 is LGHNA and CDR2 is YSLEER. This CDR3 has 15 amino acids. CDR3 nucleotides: TGCGCCAGCAGCAAACTAGCGGGAGGCCACAATGAGCAGTTCTTC. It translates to CASSKLAGGHNEQFF.

CDR3 region: CASSLRREGLRSTDTQYF. The CDR3 DNA reads as TGTGCCAGCAGTTTACGGCGGGAGGGCCTTCGTAGCACAGATACGCAGTATTTT. The chain is built from TRBV28 and TRBJ2-3, with 9 bases lining up with TRBD2. The CDR3 has 18 amino acids. The V gene's germline CDR1 is MDHEN and CDR2 SYDVKM. V lost 2 bases, J lost 0 bases, and 9 bases stayed unmatched. Drawing the rest from reference TRBV28 and TRBJ2-3, the complete variable domain is DVKVTQSSRYLVKRTGEKVFLECVQDMDHENMFWYRQDPGLGLRLIYFSYDVKMKEKGDIPEGYSVSREKKERFSLILESASTNQTSMYLCASSLRREGLRSTDTQYFGPGTRLTVL.

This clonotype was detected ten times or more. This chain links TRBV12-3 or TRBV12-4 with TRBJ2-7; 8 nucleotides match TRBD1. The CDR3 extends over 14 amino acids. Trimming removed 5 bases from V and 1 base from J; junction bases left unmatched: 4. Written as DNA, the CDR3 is TGTGCCAGCAGTCAACGGGACAGGTCCTACGAGCAGTACTTC. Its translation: CASSQRDRSYEQYF.

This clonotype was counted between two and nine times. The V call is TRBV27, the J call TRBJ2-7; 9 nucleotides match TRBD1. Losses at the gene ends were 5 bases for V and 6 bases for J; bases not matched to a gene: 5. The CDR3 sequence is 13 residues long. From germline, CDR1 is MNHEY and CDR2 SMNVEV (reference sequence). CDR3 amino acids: CASSPGTGLEQYF. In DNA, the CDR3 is TGTGCCAGCAGTCCCGGGACAGGGCTCGAGCAGTACTTC.

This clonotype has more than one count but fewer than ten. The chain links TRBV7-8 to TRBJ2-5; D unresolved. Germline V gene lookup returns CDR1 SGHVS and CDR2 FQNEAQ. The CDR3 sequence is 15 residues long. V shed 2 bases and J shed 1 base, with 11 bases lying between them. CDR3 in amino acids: CASSLRQMFQETQYF. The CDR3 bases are TGTGCCAGCAGCTTAAGGCAGATGTTCCAAGAGACCCAGTACTTC.

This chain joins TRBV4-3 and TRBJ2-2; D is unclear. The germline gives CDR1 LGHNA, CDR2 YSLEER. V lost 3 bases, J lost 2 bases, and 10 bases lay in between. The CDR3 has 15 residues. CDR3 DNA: TGCGCCAGCAGCCACGGGCCCGATAACACCGGGGAGCTGTTTTTT. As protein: CASSHGPDNTGELFF.

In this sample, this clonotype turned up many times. CDR3: CATSDLADTQYF. The CDR3 region has the DNA TGTGCCACCAGTGATTTAGCAGATACGCAGTATTTT. The rearrangement links TRBV24-1 to TRBJ2-3; no firm D call. Germline assignment: CDR1 KGHDR and CDR2 SFDVKD. This CDR3 spans 12 amino acids. Trimming cost V 1 base and J 4 bases, with 2 bases left between them.

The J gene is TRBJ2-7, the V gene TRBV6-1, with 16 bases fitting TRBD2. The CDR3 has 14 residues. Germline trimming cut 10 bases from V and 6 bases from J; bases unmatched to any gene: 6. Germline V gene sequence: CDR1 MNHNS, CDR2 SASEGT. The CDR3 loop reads CATSGLAGGIEQYF. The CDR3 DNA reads TGTGCCACCTCGGGACTAGCGGGAGGGATCGAGCAGTACTTC.

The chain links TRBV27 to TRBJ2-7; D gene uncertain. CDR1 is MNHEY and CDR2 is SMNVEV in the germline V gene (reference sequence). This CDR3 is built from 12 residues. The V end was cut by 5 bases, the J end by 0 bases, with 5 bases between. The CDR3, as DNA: TGTGCCAGCAGTGCAGGCTCCTACGAGCAGTACTTC. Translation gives CASSAGSYEQYF.

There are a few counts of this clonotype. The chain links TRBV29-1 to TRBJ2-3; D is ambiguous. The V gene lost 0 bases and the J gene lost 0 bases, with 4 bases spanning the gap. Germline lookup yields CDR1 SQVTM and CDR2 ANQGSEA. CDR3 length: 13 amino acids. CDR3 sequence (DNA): TGCAGCGTTGAAGAGGGTAGCACAGATACGCAGTATTTT. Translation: CSVEEGSTDTQYF.

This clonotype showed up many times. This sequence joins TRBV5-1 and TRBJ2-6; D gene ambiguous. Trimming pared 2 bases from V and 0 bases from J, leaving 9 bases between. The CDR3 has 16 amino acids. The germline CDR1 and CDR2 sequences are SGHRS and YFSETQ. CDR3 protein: CASSLGQNSGANVLTF. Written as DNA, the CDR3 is TGCGCCAGCAGCTTAGGGCAAAACTCTGGGGCCAACGTCCTGACTTTC.

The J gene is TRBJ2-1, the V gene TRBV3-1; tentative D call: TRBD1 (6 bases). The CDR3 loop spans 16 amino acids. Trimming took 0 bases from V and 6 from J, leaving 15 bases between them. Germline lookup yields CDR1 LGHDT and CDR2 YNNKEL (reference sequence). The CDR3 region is CASSQDSTGSGNEQFF. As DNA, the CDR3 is TGTGCCAGCAGCCAAGATAGTACAGGGTCTGGCAATGAGCAGTTCTTC.

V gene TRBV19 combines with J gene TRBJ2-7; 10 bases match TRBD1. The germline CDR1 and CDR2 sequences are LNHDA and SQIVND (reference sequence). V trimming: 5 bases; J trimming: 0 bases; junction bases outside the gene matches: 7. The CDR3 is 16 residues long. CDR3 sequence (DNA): TGTGCCAGTAGTCCTAGGGACAGGGGAATCTCCTACGAGCAGTACTTC. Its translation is CASSPRDRGISYEQYF.

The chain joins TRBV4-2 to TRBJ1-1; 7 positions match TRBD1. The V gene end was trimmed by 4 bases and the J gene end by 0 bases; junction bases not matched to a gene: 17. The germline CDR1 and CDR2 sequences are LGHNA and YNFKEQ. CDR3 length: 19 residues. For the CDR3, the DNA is TGTGCCAGCAGCCCCCACCACTGGACAGGCGTTCTCATGAACACTGAAGCTTTCTTT. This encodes CASSPHHWTGVLMNTEAFF.

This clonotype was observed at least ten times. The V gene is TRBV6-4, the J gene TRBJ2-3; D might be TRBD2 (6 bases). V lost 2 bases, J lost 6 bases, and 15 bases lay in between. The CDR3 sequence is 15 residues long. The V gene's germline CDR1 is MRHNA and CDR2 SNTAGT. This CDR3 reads CASSDEGGTADTQYF. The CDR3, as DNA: TGTGCCAGCAGTGACGAGGGCGGGACGGCGGATACGCAGTATTTT.

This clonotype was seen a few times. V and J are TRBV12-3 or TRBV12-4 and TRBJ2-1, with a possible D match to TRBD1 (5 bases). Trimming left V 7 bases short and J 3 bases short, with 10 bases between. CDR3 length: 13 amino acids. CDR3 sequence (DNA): TGTGCCAGCAATCAGGGTGGCTACAATGAGCAGTTCTTC. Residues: CASNQGGYNEQFF.

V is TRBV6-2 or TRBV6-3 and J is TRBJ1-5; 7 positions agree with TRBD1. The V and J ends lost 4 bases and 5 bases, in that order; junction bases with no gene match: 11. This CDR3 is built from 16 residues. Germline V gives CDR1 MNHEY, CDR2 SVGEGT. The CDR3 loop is CASSSLEGTDYQPQHF. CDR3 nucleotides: TGTGCCAGCAGTTCGTTGGAAGGGACAGACTATCAGCCCCAGCATTTT.

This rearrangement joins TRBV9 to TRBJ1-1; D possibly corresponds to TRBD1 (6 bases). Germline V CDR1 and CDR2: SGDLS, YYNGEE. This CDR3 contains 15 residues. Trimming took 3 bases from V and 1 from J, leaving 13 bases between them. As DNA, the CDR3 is TGTGCCAGCAGCGCCGGACAGCGCCAGAACACTGAAGCTTTCTTT. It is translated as CASSAGQRQNTEAFF.

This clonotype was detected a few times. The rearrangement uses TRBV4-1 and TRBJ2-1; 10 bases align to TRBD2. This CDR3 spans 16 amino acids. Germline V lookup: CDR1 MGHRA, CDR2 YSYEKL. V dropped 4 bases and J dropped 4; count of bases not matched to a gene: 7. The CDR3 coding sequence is TGCGCCAGCAGCCCAACCGGGACTAGCGTGTACAATGAGCAGTTCTTC. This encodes CASSPTGTSVYNEQFF.

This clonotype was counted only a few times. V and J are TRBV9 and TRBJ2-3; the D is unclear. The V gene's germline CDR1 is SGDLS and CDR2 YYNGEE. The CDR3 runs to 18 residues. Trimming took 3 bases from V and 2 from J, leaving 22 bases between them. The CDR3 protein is CASSAFLSPVGYTDTQYF. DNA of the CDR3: TGTGCCAGCAGCGCATTTCTTAGCCCGGTCGGCTACACAGATACGCAGTATTTT. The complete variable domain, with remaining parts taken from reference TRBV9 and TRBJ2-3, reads DSGVTQTPKHLITATGQRVTLRCSPRSGDLSVYWYQQSLDQGLQFLIQYYNGEERAKGNILERFSAQQFPDLHSELNLSSLELGDSALYFCASSAFLSPVGYTDTQYFGPGTRLTVL.

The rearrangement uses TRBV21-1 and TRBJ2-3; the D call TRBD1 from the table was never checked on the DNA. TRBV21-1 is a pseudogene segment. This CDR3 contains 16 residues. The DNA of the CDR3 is TGTGCCAGCAGCTACAGGGGCCCCGGCGGCACAGATACGCAGTATTTT. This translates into CASSYRGPGGTDTQYF.

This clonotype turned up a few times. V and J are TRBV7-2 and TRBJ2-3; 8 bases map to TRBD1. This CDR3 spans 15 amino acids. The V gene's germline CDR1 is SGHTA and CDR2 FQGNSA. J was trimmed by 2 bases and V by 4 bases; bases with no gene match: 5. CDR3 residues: CASSYRTGNTDTQYF. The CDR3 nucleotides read TGTGCCAGCAGCTACAGGACAGGGAACACAGATACGCAGTATTTT.

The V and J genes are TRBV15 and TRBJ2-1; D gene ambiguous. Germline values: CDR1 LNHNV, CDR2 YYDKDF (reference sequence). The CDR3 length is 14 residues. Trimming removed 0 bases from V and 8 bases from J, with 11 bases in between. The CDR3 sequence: CATSRDRFSDEQFF. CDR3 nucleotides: TGTGCCACCAGCAGAGATAGGTTTTCCGATGAGCAGTTCTTC.

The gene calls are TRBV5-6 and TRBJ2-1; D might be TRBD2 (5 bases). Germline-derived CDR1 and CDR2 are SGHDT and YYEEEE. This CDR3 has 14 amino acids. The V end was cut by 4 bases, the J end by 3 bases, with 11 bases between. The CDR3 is CASSPAGIYNEQFF. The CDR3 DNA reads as TGTGCCAGCAGCCCGGCGGGTATCTACAATGAGCAGTTCTTC. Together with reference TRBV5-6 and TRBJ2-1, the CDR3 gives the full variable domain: DAGVTQSPTHLIKTRGQQVTLRCSPKSGHDTVSWYQQALGQGPQFIFQYYEEEERQRGNFPDRFSGHQFPNYSSELNVNALLLGDSALYLCASSPAGIYNEQFFGPGTRLTVL.

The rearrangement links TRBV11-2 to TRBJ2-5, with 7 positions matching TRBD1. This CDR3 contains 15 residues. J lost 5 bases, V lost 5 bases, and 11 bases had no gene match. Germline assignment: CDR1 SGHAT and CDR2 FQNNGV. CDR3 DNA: TGTGCCAGCAGCCTACGACAGGGAATTTTGGAGACCCAGTACTTC. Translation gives CASSLRQGILETQYF. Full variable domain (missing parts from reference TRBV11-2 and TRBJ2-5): EAGVAQSPRYKIIEKRQSVAFWCNPISGHATLYWYQQILGQGPKLLIQFQNNGVVDDSQLPKDRFSAERLKGVDSTLKIQPAKLEDSAVYLCASSLRQGILETQYFGPGTRLLVL.

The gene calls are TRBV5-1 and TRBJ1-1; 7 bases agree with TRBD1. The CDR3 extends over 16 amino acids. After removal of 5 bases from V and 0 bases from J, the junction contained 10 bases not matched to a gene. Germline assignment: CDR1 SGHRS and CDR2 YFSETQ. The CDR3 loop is CASSSLGGPMNTEAFF. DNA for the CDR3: TGCGCCAGCAGTTCTCTAGGGGGCCCCATGAACACTGAAGCTTTCTTT.

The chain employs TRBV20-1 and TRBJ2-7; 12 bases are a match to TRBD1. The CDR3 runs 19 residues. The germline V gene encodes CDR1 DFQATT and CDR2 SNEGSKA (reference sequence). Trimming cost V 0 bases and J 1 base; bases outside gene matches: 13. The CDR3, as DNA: TGCAGTGCTAGAGATCTCGGGACAGGGGGCGCTTCCCTTTCCTACGAGCAGTACTTC. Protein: CSARDLGTGGASLSYEQYF.

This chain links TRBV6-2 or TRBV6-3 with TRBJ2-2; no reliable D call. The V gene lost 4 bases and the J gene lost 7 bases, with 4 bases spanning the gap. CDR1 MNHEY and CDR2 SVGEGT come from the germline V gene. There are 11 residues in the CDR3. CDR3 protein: CASSSVGELFF. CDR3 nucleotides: TGTGCCAGCAGTTCTGTCGGGGAGCTGTTTTTT.